The 12 T cell receptor beta chains listed next were all sequenced from one sample in a study of T cells after posttransplantation cyclophosphamide. Using immunoSEQ multiplex PCR, the repertoire was profiled, and TCRdb retains in-frame clones only, with some absent. The data hold under 75,000 clones, with about 94% observed a single time. Sequenced: PBMCs. Receptors originate from a woman aged 25 to 39 in good health and a related stem cell transplant donor.

For the CDR3, the DNA is TGTGCCAGCAGCAACTCCGGGACAGGGGGCTACACACCCCTCCACTTT. Encoded protein: CASSNSGTGGYTPLHF. The gene calls are TRBV7-2 and TRBJ1-6; 12 bases match TRBD1. Germline V gives CDR1 SGHTA, CDR2 FQGNSA. The V segment lost 5 bases and the J segment 11 bases; nucleotides outside the gene matches: 10. The CDR3 runs 16 residues.

This chain links TRBV11-3 with TRBJ2-2; weak D call: TRBD1 (5 bases). CDR3 length: 16 residues. Deletions cut 0 bases from V and 4 bases from J, with 12 bases between. In germline, CDR1 is SGHNT, CDR2 YENEEA. The CDR3 DNA sequence: TGTGCCAGCAGCTTAGAAGGCAGGGTGGCCACCGGGGAGCTGTTTTTT. Protein product: CASSLEGRVATGELFF.

This chain uses TRBV28 with TRBJ1-2, with 7 bases identical to TRBD1. The CDR3 is 14 amino acids. V lost 3 bases to trimming and J lost 8 bases; unmatched junction nucleotides: 9. Per germline, CDR1 MDHEN and CDR2 SYDVKM. CDR3: CASSFSRGVGGYTF. CDR3 DNA sequence: TGTGCCAGCAGTTTTTCCAGGGGGGTAGGGGGCTACACCTTC.

This chain connects TRBV19 to TRBJ1-1; D uncertain. Germline lookup yields CDR1 LNHDA and CDR2 SQIVND (reference sequence). CDR3 size: 13 residues. The V gene lost 3 bases and the J gene lost 1 base, with 6 bases spanning the gap. CDR3 sequence: CASSIRENTEAFF. The DNA of the CDR3 is TGTGCCAGTAGTATTCGGGAGAACACTGAAGCTTTCTTT.

This chain links TRBV30 with TRBJ2-7, with 12 bases matching TRBD1. CDR1 is GTSNPN, CDR2 SVGIG, per germline (reference sequence). Trimming cost V 4 bases and J 4 bases; bases outside gene matches: 5. CDR3 size: 14 residues. CDR3 DNA sequence: TGTGCCTGGAACCGGGACAGGGGGCCTTACGAGCAGTACTTC. Translating it yields CAWNRDRGPYEQYF.

Only one count was recorded for this clone. This chain links TRBV5-5 with TRBJ1-2; 8 nucleotides align to TRBD1. CDR1 SGHKS and CDR2 YYEKEE come from the germline V gene (reference sequence). The CDR3 contains 16 residues. The V segment lost 6 bases and the J segment 4 bases; nucleotides outside the gene matches: 14. CDR3 sequence (DNA): TGTGCCAGCATACATTTGGACAGGGTAGAGGGCTATGGCTACACCTTC. Its protein product is CASIHLDRVEGYGYTF.

This chain joins TRBV7-2 and TRBJ1-5, with 7 bases fitting TRBD1. The germline CDR1 and CDR2 sequences are SGHTA and FQGNSA. V gave up 5 bases and J gave up 4 bases; unmatched junction bases: 8. The CDR3 spans 15 residues. CDR3 amino acids: CASSHPGTVNQPQHF. The CDR3 nucleotides are TGTGCCAGCAGCCACCCGGGGACAGTAAATCAGCCCCAGCATTTT.

J is TRBJ1-1 and V is TRBV27; 7 nucleotides line up with TRBD1. The germline CDR1 and CDR2 sequences are MNHEY and SMNVEV (reference sequence). Unmatched junction bases numbered 7, after V lost 6 bases and J lost 6 bases. The CDR3 loop spans 13 amino acids. The CDR3 DNA reads TGTGCCAGCAGGATACACGGGACAGCTGAAGCTTTCTTT. Translating it yields CASRIHGTAEAFF.

Written as DNA, the CDR3 is TGTGCCAGCAGCCAAGATGCTGGCTACACCTTC. Its translation: CASSQDAGYTF. The chain has TRBV14 and TRBJ1-2; D gene ambiguous. V was pared by 0 bases and J by 7 bases, with 3 bases between. Germline CDR1 and CDR2: SGHDN and FVKESK. This CDR3 region has 11 residues. Together with reference TRBV14 and TRBJ1-2, the CDR3 gives the full variable domain: EAGVTQFPSHSVIEKGQTVTLRCDPISGHDNLYWYRRVMGKEIKFLLHFVKESKQDESGMPNNRFLAERTGGTYSTLKVQPAELEDSGVYFCASSQDAGYTFGSGTRLTVV.

This clone was picked up one time. The CDR3 protein is CASSRLLTGNTEAFF. CDR3 in DNA: TGCGCCAGCAGCCGCCTCTTGACAGGGAACACTGAAGCTTTCTTT. The chain uses TRBV4-3 and TRBJ1-1, with a possible D match to TRBD1 (6 bases). V was pared by 4 bases and J by 1 base, with 13 bases between. The CDR3 length is 15 residues. Per germline, CDR1 LGHNA and CDR2 YSLEER.

J is TRBJ1-6 and V is TRBV5-1; D is ambiguous. Germline assignment: CDR1 SGHRS and CDR2 YFSETQ. The CDR3 sequence is 14 residues long. V shed 4 bases and J shed 10 bases, with 15 bases lying between them. CDR3 sequence: CASSGPGLESPLHF. CDR3 DNA: TGCGCCAGCAGCGGACCGGGCTTGGAGTCACCCCTCCACTTT.

The rearrangement joins TRBV2 to TRBJ2-5; 10 nucleotides match TRBD1. The J call may be faulty, since TRBJ2-7 better matches the DNA end. The CDR3 runs to 16 residues. Germline V gene lookup returns CDR1 SNHLY and CDR2 FYNNEI. The CDR3 sequence: CASILDRGRSSYEQYF. CDR3 nucleotides: TGTGCCAGCATTCTCGACAGGGGGCGAAGCTCCTACGAGCAGTACTTC.